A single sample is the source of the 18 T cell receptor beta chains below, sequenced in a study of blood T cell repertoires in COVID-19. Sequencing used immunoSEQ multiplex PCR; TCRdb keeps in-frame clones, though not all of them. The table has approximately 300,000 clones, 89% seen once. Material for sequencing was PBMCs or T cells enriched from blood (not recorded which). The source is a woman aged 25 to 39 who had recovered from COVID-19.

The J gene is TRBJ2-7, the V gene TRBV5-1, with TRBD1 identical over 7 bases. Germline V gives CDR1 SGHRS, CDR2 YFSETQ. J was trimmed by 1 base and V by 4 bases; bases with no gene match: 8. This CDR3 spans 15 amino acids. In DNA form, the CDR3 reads TGCGCCAGCAGCCGGCCCGGGACAGATTCCTACGAGCAGTACTTC. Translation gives CASSRPGTDSYEQYF.

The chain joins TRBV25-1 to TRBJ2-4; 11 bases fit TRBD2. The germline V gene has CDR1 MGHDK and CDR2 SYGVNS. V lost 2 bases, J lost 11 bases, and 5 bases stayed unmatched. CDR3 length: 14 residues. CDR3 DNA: TGTGCCAGCAGTGAACTTAGCGGGAGGGGGGTTCAGTACTTC. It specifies CASSELSGRGVQYF. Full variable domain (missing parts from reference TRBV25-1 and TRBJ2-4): EADIYQTPRYLVIGTGKKITLECSQTMGHDKMYWYQQDPGMELHLIHYSYGVNSTEKGDLSSESTVSRIRTEHFPLTLESARPSHTSQYLCASSELSGRGVQYFGAGTRLSVL.

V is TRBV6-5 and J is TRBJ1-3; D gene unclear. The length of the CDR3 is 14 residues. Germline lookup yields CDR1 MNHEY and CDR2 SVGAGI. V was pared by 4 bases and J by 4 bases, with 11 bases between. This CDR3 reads CASSSVAEGNTIYF. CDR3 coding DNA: TGTGCCAGCAGTTCAGTCGCCGAAGGAAACACCATATATTTT.

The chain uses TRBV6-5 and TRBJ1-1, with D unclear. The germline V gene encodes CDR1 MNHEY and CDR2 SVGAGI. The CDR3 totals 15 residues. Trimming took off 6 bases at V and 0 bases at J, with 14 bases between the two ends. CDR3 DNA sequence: TGTGCCAGCAGCCAAACGAGGAGTTTGAACACTGAAGCTTTCTTT. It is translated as CASSQTRSLNTEAFF.

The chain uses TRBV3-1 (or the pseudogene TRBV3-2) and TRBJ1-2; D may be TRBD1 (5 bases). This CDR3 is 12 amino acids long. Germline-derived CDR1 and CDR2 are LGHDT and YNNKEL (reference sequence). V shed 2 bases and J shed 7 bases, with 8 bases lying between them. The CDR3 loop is CASSQQGSGYTF. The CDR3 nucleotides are TGTGCCAGCAGCCAACAGGGTTCTGGCTACACCTTC.

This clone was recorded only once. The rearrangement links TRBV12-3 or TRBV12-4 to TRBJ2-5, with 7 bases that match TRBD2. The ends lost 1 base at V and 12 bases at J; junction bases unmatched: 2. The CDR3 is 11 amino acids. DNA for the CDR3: TGTGCCAGCAGTTTAGAGGGACTAAAGTACTTC. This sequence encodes CASSLEGLKYF.

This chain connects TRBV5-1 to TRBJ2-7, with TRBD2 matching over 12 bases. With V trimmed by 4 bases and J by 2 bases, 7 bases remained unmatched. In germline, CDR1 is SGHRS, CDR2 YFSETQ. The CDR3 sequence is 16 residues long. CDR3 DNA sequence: TGCGCCAGCAGCCCACGGACTAGCGGGGTGACCTACGAGCAGTACTTC. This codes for CASSPRTSGVTYEQYF.

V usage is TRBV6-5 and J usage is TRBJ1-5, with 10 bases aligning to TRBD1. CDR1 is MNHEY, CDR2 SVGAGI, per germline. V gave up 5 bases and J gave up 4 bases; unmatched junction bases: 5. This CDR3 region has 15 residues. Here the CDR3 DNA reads TGTGCCAGCAGTACGACAGGGGGCGCGAATCAGCCCCAGCATTTT. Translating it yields CASSTTGGANQPQHF.

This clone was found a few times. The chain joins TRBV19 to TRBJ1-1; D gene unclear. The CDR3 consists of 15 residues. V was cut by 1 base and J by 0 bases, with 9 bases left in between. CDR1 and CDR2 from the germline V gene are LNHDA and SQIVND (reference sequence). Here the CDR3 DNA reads TGTGCCAGTAGTATAGCGAGACACCTGAACACTGAAGCTTTCTTT. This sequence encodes CASSIARHLNTEAFF.

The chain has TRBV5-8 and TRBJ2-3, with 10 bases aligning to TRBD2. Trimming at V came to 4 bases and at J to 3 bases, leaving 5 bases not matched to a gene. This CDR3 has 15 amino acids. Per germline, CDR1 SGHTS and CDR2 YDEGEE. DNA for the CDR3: TGTGCCAGCAGCCGCCTGACTAGCGGGACAGATACGCAGTATTTT. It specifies CASSRLTSGTDTQYF.

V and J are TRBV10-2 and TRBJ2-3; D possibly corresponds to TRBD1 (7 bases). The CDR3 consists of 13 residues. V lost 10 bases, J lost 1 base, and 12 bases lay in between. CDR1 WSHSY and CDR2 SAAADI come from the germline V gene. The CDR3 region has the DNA TGCGCCACGGGGGACAGCCGCACAGATACGCAGTATTTT. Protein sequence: CATGDSRTDTQYF.

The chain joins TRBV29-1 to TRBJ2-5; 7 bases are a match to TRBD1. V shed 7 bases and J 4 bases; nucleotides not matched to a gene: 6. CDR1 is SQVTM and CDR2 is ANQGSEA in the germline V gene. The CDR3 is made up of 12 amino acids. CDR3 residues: CSAGGQAETQYF. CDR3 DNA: TGCAGCGCCGGTGGACAGGCAGAGACCCAGTACTTC. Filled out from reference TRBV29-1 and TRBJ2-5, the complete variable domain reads SAVISQKPSRDICQRGTSLTIQCQVDSQVTMMFWYRQQPGQSLTLIATANQGSEATYESGFVIDKFPISRPNLTFSTLTVSNMSPEDSSIYLCSAGGQAETQYFGPGTRLLVL.

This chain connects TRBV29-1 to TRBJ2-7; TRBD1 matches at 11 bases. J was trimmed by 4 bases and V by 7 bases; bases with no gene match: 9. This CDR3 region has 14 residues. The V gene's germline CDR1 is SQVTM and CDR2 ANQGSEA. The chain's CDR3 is CSAKTGTGGYEQYF. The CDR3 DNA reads TGCAGCGCTAAAACCGGGACAGGGGGGTACGAGCAGTACTTC.

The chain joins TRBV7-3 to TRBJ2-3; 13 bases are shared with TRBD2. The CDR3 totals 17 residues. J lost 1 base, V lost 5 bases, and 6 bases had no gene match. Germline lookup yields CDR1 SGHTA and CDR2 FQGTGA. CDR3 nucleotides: TGTGCCAGCAGCCTCGGACTAGCGGGAGCGGGCACAGATACGCAGTATTTT. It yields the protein CASSLGLAGAGTDTQYF.

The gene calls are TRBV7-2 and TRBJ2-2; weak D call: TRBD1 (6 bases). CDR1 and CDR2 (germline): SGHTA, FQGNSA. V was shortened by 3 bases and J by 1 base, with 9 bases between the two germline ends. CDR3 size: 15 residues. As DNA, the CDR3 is TGTGCCAGCAGCTTTCCGGGACAGAACACCGGGGAGCTGTTTTTT. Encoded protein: CASSFPGQNTGELFF.

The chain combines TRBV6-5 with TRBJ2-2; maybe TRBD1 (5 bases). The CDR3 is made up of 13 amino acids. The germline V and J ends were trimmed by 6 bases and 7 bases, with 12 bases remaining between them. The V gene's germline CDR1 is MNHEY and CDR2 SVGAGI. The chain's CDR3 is CASSPFQGGELFF. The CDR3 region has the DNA TGTGCCAGCAGCCCCTTCCAGGGCGGGGAGCTGTTTTTT.

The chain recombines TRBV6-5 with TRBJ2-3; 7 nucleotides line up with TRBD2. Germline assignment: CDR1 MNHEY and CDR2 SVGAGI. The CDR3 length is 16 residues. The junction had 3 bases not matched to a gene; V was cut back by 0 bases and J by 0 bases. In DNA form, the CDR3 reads TGTGCCAGCAGTTACTCCCCTAGCGGAAGCACAGATACGCAGTATTTT. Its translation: CASSYSPSGSTDTQYF.

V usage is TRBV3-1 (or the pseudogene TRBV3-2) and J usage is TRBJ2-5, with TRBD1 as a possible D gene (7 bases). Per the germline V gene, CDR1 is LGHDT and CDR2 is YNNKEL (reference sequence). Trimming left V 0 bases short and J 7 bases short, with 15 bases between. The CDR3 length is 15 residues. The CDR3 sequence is CASSQDPRQGGTQYF. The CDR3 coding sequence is TGTGCCAGCAGCCAAGACCCTCGACAGGGAGGGACCCAGTACTTC.